Each of the 15 T cell receptor beta chains below was sequenced from the same sample in a study of siplizumab effects on memory and regulatory T cells (dated by TCRdb to between 2019 and 2020). Receptor amplification or capture employed the immunoSEQ multiplex PCR assay. Not all clones reach the TCRdb copy of this immuneACCESS table, which keeps in-frame sequences only. Checked studies attribute under half of the gap to unresolved V genes and leave the rest unexplained. This sample is represented by about 100,000 clones; about 90% of them were singletons. The ten largest clones add up to 0.13% to 0.15% of the sample. Sequenced material: CD4+ T cells sorted from blood. These receptors were collected from a human donor in good health.

Turning to this clone: One end of the junction does not line up with germline, which may come from a read error. CDR3 sequence reads: CSARGLWGYTF. The CDR3, as DNA: TGCAGTGCCAGAGGTCTGTGGGGCTACACCTTC. The V gene is TRBV20-1, the J gene TRBJ1-2; unclear D gene. CDR3 length: 11 residues. CDR1 DFQATT and CDR2 SNEGSKA come from the germline V gene (reference sequence).

This clone showed up just once. The chain has TRBV29-1 and TRBJ1-5; tentatively, D is TRBD1 (6 bases). Germline V gives CDR1 SQVTM, CDR2 ANQGSEA. This CDR3 has 14 amino acids. The V gene lost 5 bases and the J gene lost 3 bases, with 14 bases spanning the gap. The CDR3 coding sequence is TGCAGCGTTTCCGGGACAAACATCAATCAGCCCCAGCATTTT. Its protein product is CSVSGTNINQPQHF.

This clone was observed a handful of times. This chain joins TRBV6-6 and TRBJ1-6, with D perhaps matching TRBD1 (6 bases). The CDR3 is 15 amino acids. CDR1 and CDR2 from the germline V gene are MNHNY and SVGAGI (reference sequence). The ends were cut back, 8 bases at V and 7 bases at J, with 18 bases in the middle. CDR3 nucleotides: TGTGCCAGCGATGGGGGCACGGTGGGGAATTCACCCCTCCACTTT. Protein sequence: CASDGGTVGNSPLHF.

The table lists this clone with a count of one. The chain combines TRBV11-3 with TRBJ2-7; maybe TRBD1 (5 bases). V was trimmed by 1 base and J by 0 bases, leaving 10 bases between them. From germline, CDR1 is SGHNT and CDR2 YENEEA. The length of the CDR3 is 15 residues. The DNA of the CDR3 is TGTGCCAGCAGCTTAGGTCAACAGGACTCCTACGAGCAGTACTTC. It yields the protein CASSLGQQDSYEQYF.

The chain couples TRBV6-1 to TRBJ1-4; tentatively, D is TRBD1 (6 bases). The CDR3 has 17 amino acids. Trimming took 3 bases from V and 4 from J, leaving 18 bases between them. Germline V lookup: CDR1 MNHNS, CDR2 SASEGT. The CDR3 nucleotides are TGTGCCAGCAGTGACCCCCTTCTGACAGGACATAATGAAAAACTGTTTTTT. This encodes CASSDPLLTGHNEKLFF.

This clone was picked up a small number of times. In DNA, the CDR3 is TGCGCCAGCAGCCAGGACAGGGTCGTGAATTCACCCCTCCACTTT. Translating gives CASSQDRVVNSPLHF. The chain joins TRBV4-3 to TRBJ1-6; 8 bases map to TRBD1. The germline CDR1 and CDR2 sequences are LGHNA and YSLEER. Trimming at V came to 3 bases and at J to 7 bases, leaving 5 bases not matched to a gene. CDR3 length: 15 amino acids.

The chain joins TRBV19 to TRBJ1-5, with D hard to call. Trimming pared 7 bases from V and 3 bases from J, leaving 7 bases between. This CDR3 comprises 12 residues. Germline-derived CDR1 and CDR2 are LNHDA and SQIVND (reference sequence). The CDR3 is CASMDFNQPQHF. The CDR3 DNA is TGTGCCAGTATGGATTTCAATCAGCCCCAGCATTTT.

The chain couples TRBV11-2 to TRBJ2-1; 10 nucleotides align to TRBD2. Trimming took 4 bases from V and 8 from J; bases not matched to a gene: 14. Germline V gene lookup returns CDR1 SGHAT and CDR2 FQNNGV. The CDR3 totals 17 residues. The DNA of the CDR3 is TGTGCCAGCAGCTCGCAACCTGGGAGCGGGGGGGCCGATGAGCAGTTCTTC. Its translation: CASSSQPGSGGADEQFF. The complete variable domain, with remaining parts taken from reference TRBV11-2 and TRBJ2-1, reads EAGVAQSPRYKIIEKRQSVAFWCNPISGHATLYWYQQILGQGPKLLIQFQNNGVVDDSQLPKDRFSAERLKGVDSTLKIQPAKLEDSAVYLCASSSQPGSGGADEQFFGPGTRLTVL.

The chain recombines TRBV7-3 with TRBJ2-7; D may match TRBD1 or TRBD2 (5 bases each). The CDR3 has 14 amino acids. Germline CDR1 reads SGHTA; CDR2 reads FQGTGA. The V and J ends lost 5 bases and 5 bases respectively, with 16 bases between them. CDR3 sequence (DNA): TGTGCCAGCAGCGAAGGGACCGTGGGAAACGAGCAGTACTTC. It codes for CASSEGTVGNEQYF.

This clone was seen just once. The V gene is TRBV18, the J gene TRBJ1-2; 9 nucleotides line up with TRBD1. This CDR3 spans 13 amino acids. The V gene end was trimmed by 5 bases and the J gene end by 8 bases; junction bases not matched to a gene: 6. CDR1 is KGHSH, CDR2 LQKENI, per germline. The CDR3 is CASSVRTGEGYTF. As DNA, the CDR3 is TGTGCCAGCTCAGTCCGGACAGGGGAAGGCTACACCTTC.

The V call is TRBV6-4, the J call TRBJ2-3, with TRBD1 matching over 8 bases. This CDR3 spans 16 amino acids. V shed 6 bases and J 2 bases; nucleotides not matched to a gene: 10. Germline values: CDR1 MRHNA, CDR2 SNTAGT. Written as DNA, the CDR3 is TGTGCCAGCAGGGACAGGGCTGGGGTTATCACAGATACGCAGTATTTT. Encoded protein: CASRDRAGVITDTQYF.

The rearrangement uses TRBV19 and TRBJ2-3; 7 positions match TRBD2. Germline assignment: CDR1 LNHDA and CDR2 SQIVND (reference sequence). V shed 4 bases and J 0 bases; nucleotides not matched to a gene: 7. This CDR3 is built from 16 residues. CDR3 sequence (DNA): TGTGCCAGTAGTAGGGGGGGTCGCCTTAGCACAGATACGCAGTATTTT. This encodes CASSRGGRLSTDTQYF.

Comments on this clone: This specimen includes other DNA sequences encoding the same CDR3. V and J are TRBV5-1 and TRBJ1-4; 7 bases agree with TRBD1. The V gene's germline CDR1 is SGHRS and CDR2 YFSETQ. The CDR3 spans 16 residues. J lost 0 bases, V lost 1 base, and 3 bases had no gene match. The CDR3 here is CASSLTGTATNEKLFF. In DNA, the CDR3 is TGCGCCAGCAGCTTGACAGGGACAGCAACTAATGAAAAACTGTTTTTT. Looking up the rest from reference TRBV5-1 and TRBJ1-4 gives the full variable domain: KAGVTQTPRYLIKTRGQQVTLSCSPISGHRSVSWYQQTPGQGLQFLFEYFSETQRNKGNFPGRFSGRQFSNSRSEMNVSTLELGDSALYLCASSLTGTATNEKLFFGSGTQLSVL.

The V and J genes are TRBV6-5 and TRBJ1-1, with a weak D call TRBD1 (5 bases). V was clipped by 6 bases and J by 5 bases, with 19 bases between them. The CDR3 has 15 amino acids. Germline lookup yields CDR1 MNHEY and CDR2 SVGAGI. CDR3 in amino acids: CASRGSPSQETEAFF. CDR3 bases: TGTGCCAGCAGAGGGAGCCCATCACAGGAAACTGAAGCTTTCTTT.

The chain's CDR3 is CASSERQGKGYGYTF. For the CDR3, the DNA is TGTGCCAGCAGTGAAAGGCAGGGCAAGGGCTATGGCTACACCTTC. The chain combines TRBV6-1 with TRBJ1-2, with D perhaps TRBD1 (5 bases). Trimming shortened V by 2 bases and J by 4 bases, and 14 bases separated the two germline ends. This CDR3 has 15 amino acids. Germline-derived CDR1 and CDR2 are MNHNS and SASEGT.